The 10 T cell receptor beta chains presented below share a single source sample, sequenced in a study of blood T cell repertoires in COVID-19. Profiled with immunoSEQ multiplex PCR; TCRdb holds only in-frame clones, not every one. The repertoire holds approximately 200,000 clones, with roughly 92% as singletons. The sequencing sample was made of peripheral blood. Receptors originate from a man aged 25 to 40 with COVID-19, enrolled during active disease.

In this sample, this clone turned up once. V and J are TRBV6-5 and TRBJ2-1, with 10 bases that match TRBD1. CDR1 is MNHEY, CDR2 SVGAGI, per germline. With 4 bases clipped from V and 7 bases from J, the junction kept 7 bases outside the gene matches. This CDR3 comprises 15 residues. The CDR3 region has the DNA TGTGCCAGCAGTTTAACCGGGACAGGGGCTAATGAGCAGTTCTTC. Its protein is CASSLTGTGANEQFF.

As to this clone: Its ends do not fully match the called genes, so a read error is possible. The chain has TRBV11-2 and TRBJ2-7, with TRBD2 matching 8 bases. Germline V gives CDR1 SGHAT, CDR2 FQNNGV. The CDR3 runs 16 residues. The CDR3 here is CASSSWRGASSSEQYF. In nucleotides, the CDR3 is TGTGCCAGCAGCTCCTGGCGGGGGGCTTCTTCCTCCGAGCAGTACTTC. Together with reference TRBV11-2 and TRBJ2-7, the CDR3 gives the full variable domain: EAGVAQSPRYKIIEKRQSVAFWCNPISGHATLYWYQQILGQGPKLLIQFQNNGVVDDSQLPKDRFSAERLKGVDSTLKIQPAKLEDSAVYLCASSSWRGASSSEQYFGPGTRLTVT.

This clone was seen a few times. CDR3 in amino acids: CASRSYGQDTEAFF. The CDR3 region has the DNA TGTGCCAGCAGGTCATATGGGCAAGACACTGAAGCTTTCTTT. The V and J genes are TRBV6-5 and TRBJ1-1, with D unresolved. Per the germline V gene, CDR1 is MNHEY and CDR2 is SVGAGI. V was cut by 6 bases and J by 3 bases, with 14 bases left in between. The CDR3 runs to 14 residues.

The chain is built from TRBV5-5 and TRBJ1-4; 7 positions match TRBD1. The CDR3 runs to 15 residues. With 0 bases clipped from V and 8 bases from J, the junction kept 7 bases outside the gene matches. The germline CDR1 and CDR2 sequences are SGHKS and YYEKEE (reference sequence). CDR3 protein: CASSLEVRGEEKLFF. The CDR3 DNA follows: TGTGCCAGCAGCTTGGAGGTCAGGGGGGAAGAAAAACTGTTTTTT.

V is TRBV7-9 and J is TRBJ1-2, with TRBD1 matching 9 bases. This CDR3 has 14 amino acids. CDR1 and CDR2 (germline): SEHNR, FQNEAQ (reference sequence). V lost 5 bases, J lost 8 bases, and 9 bases stayed unmatched. CDR3 bases: TGTGCCAGCAGCCGGAGGGACAGGGAAAAAGGCTACACCTTC. It translates to CASSRRDREKGYTF.

This chain connects TRBV3-1 (or the pseudogene TRBV3-2) to TRBJ2-5; 14 bases map to TRBD2. The V and J ends lost 4 bases and 0 bases, in that order; junction bases with no gene match: 1. The CDR3 is made up of 16 amino acids. Germline CDR1 reads LGHDT; CDR2 reads YNNKEL (reference sequence). The CDR3: CASSRTSGGNQETQYF. CDR3 in DNA: TGTGCCAGCAGCCGGACTAGCGGGGGGAACCAAGAGACCCAGTACTTC.

The chain is built from TRBV4-1 and TRBJ2-2; TRBD2 agrees at 14 bases. CDR3 length: 17 amino acids. V lost 6 bases and J lost 6; bases outside the gene matches: 9. Germline V gene sequence: CDR1 MGHRA, CDR2 YSYEKL. DNA for the CDR3: TGCGCCAGCAGGCTGACTAGCGGGGGGGTCGTGGCCGGGGAGCTGTTTTTT. This translates into CASRLTSGGVVAGELFF.

This clone was seen a handful of times. The chain couples TRBV15 to TRBJ2-7, with D maybe TRBD1 (6 bases). Germline loops: CDR1 LNHNV, CDR2 YYDKDF (reference sequence). Trimming shortened V by 0 bases and J by 2 bases, and 17 bases separated the two germline ends. CDR3 length equals 17 residues. CDR3 sequence: CATSRDSNTGIAYEQYF. CDR3 in DNA: TGTGCCACCAGCAGAGATTCTAACACAGGGATAGCCTACGAGCAGTACTTC. The full variable domain, completed using reference TRBV15 and TRBJ2-7, is DAMVIQNPRYQVTQFGKPVTLSCSQTLNHNVMYWYQQKSSQAPKLLFHYYDKDFNNEADTPDNFQSRRPNTSFCFLDIRSPGLGDTAMYLCATSRDSNTGIAYEQYFGPGTRLTVT.

This clone was seen just once. The V call is TRBV9, the J call TRBJ1-2, with D unclear. Germline CDR1 is SGDLS and CDR2 is YYNGEE. The V end lost 4 bases, the J end lost 4 bases, and 8 bases lay between the germline ends. This CDR3 is built from 12 residues. The CDR3 DNA reads as TGTGCCAGCAGCCCTTTCGGCTATGGCTACACCTTC. The encoded protein is CASSPFGYGYTF.

The V gene is TRBV11-1, the J gene TRBJ2-1; 13 bases are shared with TRBD2. The CDR3 totals 16 residues. The germline gives CDR1 SGHAT, CDR2 FQDESV (reference sequence). Germline trimming cut 5 bases from V and 6 bases from J; bases unmatched to any gene: 7. CDR3 nucleotides: TGTGCCAGCAGCGCCGGACTAGCGGGGGTAACCAATGAGCAGTTCTTC. This encodes CASSAGLAGVTNEQFF.